This TCR beta chain was recovered during a study of shared clonotypes between healthy human individuals. Broader study findings: Shared across several donors were roughly 5% of the naive CD4 clonotypes.

Naive CD8 cells lacked CD45RO, underwent positive selection for CCR7 and left out terminally differentiated effector memory CD45RA+ cells. Genomic DNA of each subset was evenly split across several immunoSEQ plates. Here immunoSEQ multiplex PCR was the method, and the copy in TCRdb shows in-frame clones only, minus some. The repertoire holds around 2.1 million clones, with about 93% as singletons. CDR1 and CDR2 (germline): MGHDK, SYGVNS. The CDR3 covers 14 residues. Losses at the gene ends were 4 bases for V and 4 bases for J; bases not matched to a gene: 3. Comments on this clone: The antigen remains unidentified. Other DNA sequences in this specimen translate into the identical CDR3.

The receptor was isolated from a man younger than 35 in good health. Some clones in this sample may be carry-over from other donors' samples. The sequenced material came from naive CD8+ T cells from PBMCs. V and J are TRBV25-1 and TRBJ2-1, with 8 positions matching TRBD2. In DNA, the CDR3 is TGTGCCAGCAGTGGCCTAGCGGGTTACAATGAGCAGTTCTTC. Its protein is CASSGLAGYNEQFF.